A selection of T cell receptor beta chains follows, all from one sample in a study of blood T cell repertoires in COVID-19. The repertoire was sequenced with immunoSEQ multiplex PCR; TCRdb's copy has only in-frame clones and lacks some. The table shows approximately 56,000 clones, with about 88% occurring only once. The sequenced sample was peripheral blood. The receptors shown here come from a woman between 55 and 75 years old with COVID-19, enrolled during active disease. Each CDR3 is given with its conserved first and last residue. A D gene is named only where the DNA matches it firmly.

V gene	J gene	D gene	CDR3 protein
TRBV15	TRBJ2-2	-	CATSKHRTATNTGELFF
TRBV19	TRBJ2-1	-	CASSYHINYNEQFF
TRBV7-8	TRBJ1-5	-	CASSVRGTNQPQHF
TRBV7-2	TRBJ2-7	-	CASSRGGGSSYEQYF
TRBV7-2	TRBJ1-2	TRBD1	CASSAITGGNGYTF
TRBV6-6	TRBJ2-3	-	CASTRGRLSTDTQYF
TRBV30	TRBJ1-4	-	CAWSVQVNEKLFF
TRBV11-2	TRBJ2-1	TRBD2	CASRLGLVNEQFF
TRBV5-2	TRBJ1-2	-	CASKCPREYETYGYTF
TRBV28	TRBJ2-3	TRBD2	CASILGGNTDTQYF
TRBV5-1	TRBJ2-7	-	CASSPDRYSYEQYF
TRBV5-1	TRBJ2-1	-	CASSLDGVPNEQFF
TRBV4-3	TRBJ2-2	-	CASSQDRGGAATGELFF
TRBV19	TRBJ1-5	-	CASSPRQASQPQHF
TRBV3-1/TRBV3-2	TRBJ2-7	TRBD1	CASSRQGSYEQYF
TRBV28	TRBJ2-2	TRBD1	CASSLTTGIIGELFF
TRBV24-1	TRBJ2-3	TRBD2	CATSVDVPGTSGFTDTQYF
TRBV13	TRBJ2-2	TRBD2	CASSPLAGMNTGELFF
TRBV12-3/TRBV12-4	TRBJ2-7	TRBD1	CASTTTGGGEQYF
TRBV5-1	TRBJ1-1	-	CASSLSGGSTEAFF
TRBV30	TRBJ1-2	TRBD1	CAQGGLRYGYTF
TRBV19	TRBJ2-6	-	CASSIGTGVGANVLTF
TRBV29-1	TRBJ1-2	-	CSVEGPGAYGYTF
TRBV6-1	TRBJ2-1	-	CASSEEWSGGPYNEQFF
TRBV5-5	TRBJ2-1	-	CASRRPLGNEQFF
TRBV27	TRBJ2-7	-	CASSLSVGAYEQYF
TRBV19	TRBJ2-5	TRBD2	CASSLGTSGEQETQYF
TRBV4-1	TRBJ2-4	-	CASRFNQGTKNIQYF
TRBV30	TRBJ2-1	-	CAWSVAHEQFF
TRBV4-3	TRBJ2-7	TRBD2	CASSQALAGSYEQYF
TRBV10-3	TRBJ1-1	TRBD1	CAISDRVNTEAFF
TRBV5-1	TRBJ2-1	TRBD2	CASSLTSGGWDEQFF
TRBV6-5	TRBJ2-1	-	CASSYSSYRDYNEQFF
TRBV4-1	TRBJ1-6	TRBD1	CASSQFEGAENSPLHF
TRBV24-1	TRBJ2-5	-	CATSDSGWGETQYF
TRBV6-4	TRBJ2-1	TRBD2	CASSPGTSNEQFF
TRBV11-2	TRBJ1-2	TRBD1	CASSQGGRKEDGYTF
TRBV27	TRBJ1-1	-	CASSPGPAPNTEAFF
TRBV6-1	TRBJ1-5	-	CASSEGRTQHF
TRBV5-1	TRBJ2-5	TRBD1	CASSSRPGQGETQYF
TRBV10-3	TRBJ1-2	TRBD1	CAISEGQGAGYTF
TRBV14	TRBJ2-7	TRBD1	CASSQAWDRRSSEQYF
TRBV7-2	TRBJ2-5	TRBD1	CASSLERGQGAPETQYF
TRBV11-2	TRBJ2-7	TRBD1	CASSLGTGHYEQYF
TRBV5-6	TRBJ2-7	TRBD1	CASSLEQGAAGEQYF
TRBV28	TRBJ2-7	TRBD1	CASQGAMGYEQYF
TRBV25-1	TRBJ2-1	TRBD2	CASTGLAIEQFF
TRBV5-1	TRBJ2-7	-	CASSPTGGEQYF
TRBV11-3	TRBJ2-7	-	CASSLGTTTDEQYF
TRBV6-2/TRBV6-3	TRBJ1-5	-	CASSRDKFNQPQHF
TRBV5-5	TRBJ1-2	-	CASSLDRDGYTF
TRBV6-2/TRBV6-3	TRBJ2-6	-	CASSYAQRIPTF